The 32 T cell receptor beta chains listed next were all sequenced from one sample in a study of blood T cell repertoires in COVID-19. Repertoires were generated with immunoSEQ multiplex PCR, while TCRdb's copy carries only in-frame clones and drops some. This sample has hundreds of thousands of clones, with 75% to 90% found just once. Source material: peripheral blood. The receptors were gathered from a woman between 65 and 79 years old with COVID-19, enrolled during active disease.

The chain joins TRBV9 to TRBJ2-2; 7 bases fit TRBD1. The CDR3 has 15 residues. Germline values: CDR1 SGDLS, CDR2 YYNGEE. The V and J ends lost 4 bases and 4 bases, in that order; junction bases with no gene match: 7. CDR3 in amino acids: CASSPLTGSTGELFF. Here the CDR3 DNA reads TGTGCCAGCAGCCCCCTGACAGGGAGCACCGGGGAGCTGTTTTTT.

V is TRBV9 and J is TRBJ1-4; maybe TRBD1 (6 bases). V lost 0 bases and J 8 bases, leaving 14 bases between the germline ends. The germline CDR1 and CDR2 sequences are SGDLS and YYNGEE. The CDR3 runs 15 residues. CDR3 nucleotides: TGTGCCAGCAGCGTAGCGGGGGGCCAAGGGGAAAAACTGTTTTTT. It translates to CASSVAGGQGEKLFF.

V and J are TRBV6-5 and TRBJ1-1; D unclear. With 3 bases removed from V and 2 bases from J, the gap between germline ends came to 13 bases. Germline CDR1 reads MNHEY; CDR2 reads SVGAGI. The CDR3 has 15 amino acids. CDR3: CASSYTSRDNTEAFF. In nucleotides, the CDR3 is TGTGCCAGCAGTTATACATCGAGGGATAACACTGAAGCTTTCTTT.

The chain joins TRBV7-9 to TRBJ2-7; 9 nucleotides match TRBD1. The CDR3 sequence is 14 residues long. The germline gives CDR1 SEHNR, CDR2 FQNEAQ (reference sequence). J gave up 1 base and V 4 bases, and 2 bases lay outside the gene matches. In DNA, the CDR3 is TGTGCCAGCAGCTCCGGGACAGGGTCCTACGAGCAGTACTTC. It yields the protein CASSSGTGSYEQYF.

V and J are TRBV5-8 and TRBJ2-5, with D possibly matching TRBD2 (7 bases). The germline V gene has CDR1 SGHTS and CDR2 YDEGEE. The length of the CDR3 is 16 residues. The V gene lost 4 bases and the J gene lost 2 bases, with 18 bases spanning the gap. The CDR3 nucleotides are TGTGCCAGCAGCCGAGGGGGGGCGCCCGGACAAGAGACCCAGTACTTC. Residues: CASSRGGAPGQETQYF.

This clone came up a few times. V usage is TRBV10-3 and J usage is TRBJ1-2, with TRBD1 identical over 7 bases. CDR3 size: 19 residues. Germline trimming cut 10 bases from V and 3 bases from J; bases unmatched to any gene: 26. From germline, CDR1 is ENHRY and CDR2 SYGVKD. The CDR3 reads CATLSQDGQAALGDYGYTF. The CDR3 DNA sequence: TGTGCCACACTCTCCCAGGATGGACAGGCCGCCTTAGGGGACTATGGCTACACCTTC.

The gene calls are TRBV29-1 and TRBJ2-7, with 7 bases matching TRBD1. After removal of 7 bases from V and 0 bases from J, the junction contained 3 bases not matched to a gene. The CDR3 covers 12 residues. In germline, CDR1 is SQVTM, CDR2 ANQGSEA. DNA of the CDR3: TGCAGCGCCAGGGACAGCTCCTACGAGCAGTACTTC. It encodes CSARDSSYEQYF.

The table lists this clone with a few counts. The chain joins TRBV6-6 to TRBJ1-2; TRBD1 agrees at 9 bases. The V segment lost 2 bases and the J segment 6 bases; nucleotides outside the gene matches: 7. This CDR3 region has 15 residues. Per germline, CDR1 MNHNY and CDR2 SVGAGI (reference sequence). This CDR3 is CASSYPKDRGDGYTF. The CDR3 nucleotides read TGTGCCAGCAGTTACCCCAAAGACAGGGGGGATGGCTACACCTTC.

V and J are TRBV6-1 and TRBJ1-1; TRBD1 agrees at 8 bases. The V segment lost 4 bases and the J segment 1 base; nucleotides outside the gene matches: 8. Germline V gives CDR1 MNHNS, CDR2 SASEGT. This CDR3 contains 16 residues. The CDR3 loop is CASSGRTGTGNTEAFF. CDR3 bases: TGTGCCAGCAGTGGGCGGACAGGGACGGGGAACACTGAAGCTTTCTTT.

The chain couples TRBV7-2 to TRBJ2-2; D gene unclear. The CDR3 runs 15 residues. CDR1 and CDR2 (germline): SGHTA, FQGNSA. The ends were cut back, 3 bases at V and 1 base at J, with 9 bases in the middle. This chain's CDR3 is CASSFRSGNTGELFF. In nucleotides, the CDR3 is TGTGCCAGCAGCTTCAGGTCCGGGAACACCGGGGAGCTGTTTTTT.

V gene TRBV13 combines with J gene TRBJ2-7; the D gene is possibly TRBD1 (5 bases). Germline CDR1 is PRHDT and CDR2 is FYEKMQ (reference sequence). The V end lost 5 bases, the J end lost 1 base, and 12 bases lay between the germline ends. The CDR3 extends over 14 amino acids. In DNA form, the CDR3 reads TGTGCCAGCAGCCCCTCAAGGGGATCCTACGAGCAGTACTTC. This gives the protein CASSPSRGSYEQYF.

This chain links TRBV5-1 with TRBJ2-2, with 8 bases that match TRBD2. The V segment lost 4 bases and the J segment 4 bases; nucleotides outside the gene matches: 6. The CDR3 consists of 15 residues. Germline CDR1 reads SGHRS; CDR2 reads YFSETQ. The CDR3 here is CASSPGTRGTGELFF. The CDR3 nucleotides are TGCGCCAGCAGCCCCGGGACTAGGGGCACCGGGGAGCTGTTTTTT.

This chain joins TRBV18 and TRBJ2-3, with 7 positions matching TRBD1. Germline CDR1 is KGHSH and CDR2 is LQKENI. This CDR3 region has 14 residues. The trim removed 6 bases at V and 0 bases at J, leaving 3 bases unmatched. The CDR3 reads CASSGQTSTDTQYF. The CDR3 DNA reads TGTGCCAGCTCGGGACAGACTAGCACAGATACGCAGTATTTT.

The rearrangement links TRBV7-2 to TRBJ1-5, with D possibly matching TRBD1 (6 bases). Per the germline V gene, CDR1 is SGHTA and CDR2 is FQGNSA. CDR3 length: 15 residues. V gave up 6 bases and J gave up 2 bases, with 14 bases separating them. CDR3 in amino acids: CASSSQGLGNQPQHF. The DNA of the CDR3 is TGTGCCAGCAGTTCACAGGGATTGGGCAATCAGCCCCAGCATTTT.

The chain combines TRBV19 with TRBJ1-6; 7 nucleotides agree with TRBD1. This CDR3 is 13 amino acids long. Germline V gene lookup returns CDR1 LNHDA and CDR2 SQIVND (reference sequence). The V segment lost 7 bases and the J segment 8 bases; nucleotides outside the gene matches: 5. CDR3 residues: CASTTGRDSPLHF. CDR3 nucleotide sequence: TGTGCCAGTACGACAGGGAGAGATTCACCCCTCCACTTT.

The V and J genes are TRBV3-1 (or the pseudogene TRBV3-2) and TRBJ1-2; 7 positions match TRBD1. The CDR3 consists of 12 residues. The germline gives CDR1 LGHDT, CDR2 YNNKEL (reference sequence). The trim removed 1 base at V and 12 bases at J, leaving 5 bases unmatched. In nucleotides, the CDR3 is TGTGCCAGCAGCCAAGTAACAGGGGTAAACACCTTC. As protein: CASSQVTGVNTF.

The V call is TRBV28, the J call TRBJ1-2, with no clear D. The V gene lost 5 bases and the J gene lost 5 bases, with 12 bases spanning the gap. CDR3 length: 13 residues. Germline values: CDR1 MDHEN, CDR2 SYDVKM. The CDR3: CASSKSGEYGYTF. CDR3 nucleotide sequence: TGTGCCAGCAGTAAATCCGGGGAGTATGGCTACACCTTC.

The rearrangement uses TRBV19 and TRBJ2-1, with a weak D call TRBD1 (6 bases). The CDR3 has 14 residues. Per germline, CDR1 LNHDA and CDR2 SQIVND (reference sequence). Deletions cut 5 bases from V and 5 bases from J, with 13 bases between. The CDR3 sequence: CASSPGTPNNEQFF. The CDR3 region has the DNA TGTGCCAGTAGTCCCGGGACACCCAACAATGAGCAGTTCTTC.

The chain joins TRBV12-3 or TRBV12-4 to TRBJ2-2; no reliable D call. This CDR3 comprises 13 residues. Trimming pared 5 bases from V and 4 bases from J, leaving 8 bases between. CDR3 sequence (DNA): TGTGCCAGCAGTCAGACACTCACCGGGGAGCTGTTTTTT. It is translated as CASSQTLTGELFF.

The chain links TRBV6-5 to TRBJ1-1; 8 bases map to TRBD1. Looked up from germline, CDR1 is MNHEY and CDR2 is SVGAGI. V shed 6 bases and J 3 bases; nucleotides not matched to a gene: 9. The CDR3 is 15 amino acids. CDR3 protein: CASRAGGNGDTEAFF. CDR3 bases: TGTGCCAGCAGGGCAGGGGGCAATGGGGACACTGAAGCTTTCTTT.

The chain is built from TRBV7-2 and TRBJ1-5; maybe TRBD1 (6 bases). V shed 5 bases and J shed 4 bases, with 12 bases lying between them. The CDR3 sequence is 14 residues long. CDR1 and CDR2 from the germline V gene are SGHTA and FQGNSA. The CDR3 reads CASSQDRFNQPQHF. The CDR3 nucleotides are TGTGCCAGCAGCCAGGACAGATTTAATCAGCCCCAGCATTTT.

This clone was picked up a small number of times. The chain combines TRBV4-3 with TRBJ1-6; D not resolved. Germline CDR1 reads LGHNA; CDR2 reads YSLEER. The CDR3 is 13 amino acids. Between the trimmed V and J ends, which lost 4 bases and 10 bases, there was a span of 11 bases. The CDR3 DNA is TGCGCCAGCAGCCGTCAGGATGGATCACCCCTCCACTTT. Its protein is CASSRQDGSPLHF.

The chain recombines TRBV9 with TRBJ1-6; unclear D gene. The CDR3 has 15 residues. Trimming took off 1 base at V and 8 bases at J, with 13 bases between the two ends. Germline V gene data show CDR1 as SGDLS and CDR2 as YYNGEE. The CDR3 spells CASSVRGAPDSPLHF. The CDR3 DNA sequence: TGTGCCAGCAGCGTACGCGGTGCCCCTGATTCACCCCTCCACTTT.

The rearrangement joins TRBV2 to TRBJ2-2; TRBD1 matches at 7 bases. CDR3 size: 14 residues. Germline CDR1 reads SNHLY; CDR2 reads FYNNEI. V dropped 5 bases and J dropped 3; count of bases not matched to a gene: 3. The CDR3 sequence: CASSQGVDTGELFF. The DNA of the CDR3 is TGTGCCAGCAGTCAGGGGGTGGACACCGGGGAGCTGTTTTTT.

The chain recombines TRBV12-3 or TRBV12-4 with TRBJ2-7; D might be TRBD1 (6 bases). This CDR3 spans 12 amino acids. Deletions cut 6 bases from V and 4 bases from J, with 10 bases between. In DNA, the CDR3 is TGTGCCAGCAGGCTGCAGGGGTACGAGCAGTACTTC. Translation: CASRLQGYEQYF.

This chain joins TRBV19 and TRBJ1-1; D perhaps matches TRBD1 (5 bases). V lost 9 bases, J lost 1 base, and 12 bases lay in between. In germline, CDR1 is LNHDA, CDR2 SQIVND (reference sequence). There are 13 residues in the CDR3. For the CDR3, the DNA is TGTGCCAGCAAAGGGGTGGGGAACACTGAAGCTTTCTTT. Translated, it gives CASKGVGNTEAFF.

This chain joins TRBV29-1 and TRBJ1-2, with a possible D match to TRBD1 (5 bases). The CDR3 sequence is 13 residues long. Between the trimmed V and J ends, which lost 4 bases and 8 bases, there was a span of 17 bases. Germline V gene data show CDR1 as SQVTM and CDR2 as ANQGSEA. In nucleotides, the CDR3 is TGCAGCGTTGTTAACGACCTACGGGGGGGCTACACCTTC. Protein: CSVVNDLRGGYTF. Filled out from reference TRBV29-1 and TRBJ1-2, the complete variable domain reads SAVISQKPSRDICQRGTSLTIQCQVDSQVTMMFWYRQQPGQSLTLIATANQGSEATYESGFVIDKFPISRPNLTFSTLTVSNMSPEDSSIYLCSVVNDLRGGYTFGSGTRLTVV.

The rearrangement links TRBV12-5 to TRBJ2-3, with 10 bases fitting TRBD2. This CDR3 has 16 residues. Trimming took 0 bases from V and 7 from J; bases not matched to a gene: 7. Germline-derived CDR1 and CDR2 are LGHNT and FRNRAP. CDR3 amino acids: CASGLVRSGGAYTQYF. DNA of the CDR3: TGTGCTAGTGGTTTGGTACGGAGCGGGGGGGCCTATACGCAGTATTTT.

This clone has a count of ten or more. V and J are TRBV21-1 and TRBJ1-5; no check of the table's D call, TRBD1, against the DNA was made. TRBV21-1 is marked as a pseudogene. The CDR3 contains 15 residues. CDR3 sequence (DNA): TGTGCCAGCAACCCGGGTCTACAGGGCCATCAGCCCCAGCATTTT. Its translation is CASNPGLQGHQPQHF.

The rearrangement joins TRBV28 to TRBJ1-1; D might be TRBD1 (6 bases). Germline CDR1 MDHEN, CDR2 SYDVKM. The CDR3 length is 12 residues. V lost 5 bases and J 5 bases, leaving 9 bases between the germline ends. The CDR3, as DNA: TGTGCCAGCAGTCAGGGGTTTACTGAAGCTTTCTTT. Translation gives CASSQGFTEAFF. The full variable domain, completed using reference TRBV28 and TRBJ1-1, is DVKVTQSSRYLVKRTGEKVFLECVQDMDHENMFWYRQDPGLGLRLIYFSYDVKMKEKGDIPEGYSVSREKKERFSLILESASTNQTSMYLCASSQGFTEAFFGQGTRLTVV.

CDR3 in DNA: TGCGCCAGCAGCTTCATGACAGGGAGCGAGCAGTACTTC. This translates into CASSFMTGSEQYF. This chain joins TRBV4-1 and TRBJ2-7; 7 bases align to TRBD1. The germline gives CDR1 MGHRA, CDR2 YSYEKL. CDR3 length: 13 amino acids. V shed 5 bases, J shed 6 bases, and the junction held 7 bases outside the gene matches.

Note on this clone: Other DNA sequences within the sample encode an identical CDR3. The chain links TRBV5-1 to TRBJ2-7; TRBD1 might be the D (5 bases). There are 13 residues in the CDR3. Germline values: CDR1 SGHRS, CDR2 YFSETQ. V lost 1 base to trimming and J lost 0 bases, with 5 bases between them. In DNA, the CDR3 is TGCGCCAGCAGCTTGACAGGCTCCTACGAGCAGTACTTC. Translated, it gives CASSLTGSYEQYF.